This T cell receptor beta chain was observed in a study of T cells in Graves' hyperthyroidism and ophthalmopathy. Looking at the study overall: Peripheral blood sampling occurred at initial diagnosis, before any treatment.

Amplification of TCR beta CDR3 regions used RNA as the template. HTBI primers were used for first-round RT-PCR of the TCR CDR3. From the multiplex PCR reads, TCRdb called clonotypes with MiXCR, one entry per CDR3 protein. Among under 450,000 distinct CDR3 sequences listed, around 14% were seen once. The sample holds a few counts of this clonotype. Those patients with uncontrolled infection, other autoimmune disease, pregnancy or lactation were excluded. Germline V gene data show CDR1 as KGHDR and CDR2 as SFDVKD. Trimming took off 3 bases at V and 4 bases at J, with 8 bases between the two ends. The CDR3 is made up of 13 amino acids.

V gene TRBV24-1 combines with J gene TRBJ2-5; D uncertain. The sequenced sample was blood. This receptor was taken from a woman aged 18-29 years with Graves' hyperthyroidism. DNA of the CDR3: TGTGCCACCAGTGATGGTGGACCAGAGACCCAGTACTTC. Translation gives CATSDGGPETQYF.